This T cell receptor beta chain was recorded in a study of control samples from healthy donors and cancer patients. Assay used: immunoSEQ multiplex PCR; TCRdb lists only in-frame clones, some missing. This table has 99,000 or so clones, approximately 83% appearing once. Trimming left V 5 bases short and J 7 bases short, with 11 bases between. Germline CDR1 is SNHLY and CDR2 is FYNNEI. The CDR3 extends over 12 amino acids. The TCR comes from a woman between 50 and 59 years old in good health. What was sequenced was blood. The genes are TRBV2 and TRBJ1-1; no clear D gene. The CDR3 spells CASSKEDIEAFF. The CDR3 DNA reads as TGTGCCAGCAGTAAAGAGGATATTGAAGCTTTCTTT. The full variable domain, its missing parts supplied by reference TRBV2 and TRBJ1-1, is EPEVTQTPSHQVTQMGQEVILRCVPISNHLYFYWYRQILGQKVEFLVSFYNNEISEKSEIFDDQFSVERPDGSNFTLKIRSTKLEDSAMYFCASSKEDIEAFFGQGTRLTVV.